This T cell receptor beta chain was captured by sequencing in a study of response to subunit inactivated influenza vaccine. Broader study findings: Only a handful of new T cells, the authors suggested, are recruited with each seasonal influenza vaccination.

TCRdb recomputed calls from the RT-PCR reads with MiXCR, one row per CDR3 protein. Of 630,000 or so distinct CDR3 sequences listed, around 14% are singletons. This clonotype has a handful of counts. Its antigen is unknown. Deletions cut 0 bases from V and 0 bases from J, with 11 bases between. This CDR3 region has 16 residues. The germline V gene has CDR1 LGHNA and CDR2 YSLEER. The chain joins TRBV4-3 to TRBJ1-2; D is unclear. This TCR derives from a man aged 50 or older who received an inactivated influenza vaccine. The starting material was PBMCs from blood, obtained about 11 days after vaccination. The CDR3 region is CASSQETGKANYGYTF. CDR3 nucleotides: TGCGCCAGCAGCCAAGAAACCGGGAAAGCTAACTATGGCTACACCTTC.